The entry that follows covers one T cell receptor beta chain sequence. Its cognate antigen is unknown. Germline assignment: CDR1 SGHRS and CDR2 YFSETQ. V trimming: 4 bases; J trimming: 1 base; junction bases outside the gene matches: 6. CDR3 length equals 15 residues. Overlapping HIV-1 Gag 15-mer peptides at roughly 1 ug per peptide per mL were used. Memory cells lacking CD40L and CD69 with high CD45RO were sorted. The data stem from a study of persistence of HIV-infected CD4 T cells. The libraries were made with immunoSEQ version 4 in survey mode. Measured with immunoSEQ multiplex PCR; TCRdb has only the in-frame clones, and not every one. In the table there are tens of thousands of clones, around 82% of which are singletons.

This TCR derives from an adult man with HIV who was CMV-seropositive. The V call is TRBV5-1, the J call TRBJ1-1, with TRBD1 identical over 8 bases. Material: CD4+ T cells sorted from PBMCs after roughly 18-hour stimulation, obtained from a patient who received antiretroviral therapy. In nucleotides, the CDR3 is TGCGCCAGCAGCAGGGCAGGACAGGGGAACACTGAAGCTTTCTTT. This sequence encodes CASSRAGQGNTEAFF.